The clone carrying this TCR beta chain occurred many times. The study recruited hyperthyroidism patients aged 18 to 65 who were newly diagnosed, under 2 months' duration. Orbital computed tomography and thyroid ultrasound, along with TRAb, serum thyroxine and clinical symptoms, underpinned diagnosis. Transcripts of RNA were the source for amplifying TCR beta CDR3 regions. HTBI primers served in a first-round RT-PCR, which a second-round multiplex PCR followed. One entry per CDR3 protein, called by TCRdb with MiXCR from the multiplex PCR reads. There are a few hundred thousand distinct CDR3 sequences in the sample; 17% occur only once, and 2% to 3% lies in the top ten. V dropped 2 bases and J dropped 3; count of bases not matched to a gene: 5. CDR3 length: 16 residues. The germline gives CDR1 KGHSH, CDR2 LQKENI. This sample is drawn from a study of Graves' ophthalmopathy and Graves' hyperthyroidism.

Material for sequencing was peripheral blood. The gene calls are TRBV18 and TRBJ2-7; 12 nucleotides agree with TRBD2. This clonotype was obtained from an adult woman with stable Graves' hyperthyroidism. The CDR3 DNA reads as TGTGCCAGCTCACCAAGACTAGCGGGAGAGATCTACGAGCAGTACTTC. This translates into CASSPRLAGEIYEQYF.